This TCR beta chain emerged from a study of patients and donors after allogeneic stem cell transplantation. TCRdb re-analysed the RT-PCR reads in MiXCR, keeping a single row per CDR3 protein. The profile shows under 200,000 distinct CDR3 sequences, about 29% of them singletons. CDR3 length: 18 amino acids. Germline CDR1 reads DFQATT; CDR2 reads SNEGSKA (reference sequence). V gave up 2 bases and J gave up 4 bases; unmatched junction bases: 18. The table lists this clonotype with a few counts. This chain links TRBV20-1 with TRBJ2-7, with TRBD2 matching over 9 bases. What was sequenced was blood, either unsorted or a sorted T cell fraction (not recorded which). This sequence was found in a human donor who was either an allogeneic HSCT recipient or a stem cell or donor lymphocyte infusion donor (not recorded which). It is not recorded whose cells these are; they may come from a transplant donor. The CDR3 loop is CSARPLVYSGSIRYEQYF. CDR3 DNA: TGCAGTGCTAGACCCTTAGTTTATAGCGGGAGCATTCGGTACGAGCAGTACTTC.